This T cell receptor beta chain was captured in a study of blood T cell repertoires in COVID-19. In the study's own analysis: Quantification of nucleated cells was approximated via reference gene primer amplification. Clones were read by immunoSEQ multiplex PCR, and TCRdb kept only the in-frame ones, dropping some. V, J and clone size reflect that table, while D and trimming were determined from the DNA. This table holds approximately 200,000 clones, 75% to 90% found once. The CDR3 spans 16 residues. With 5 bases clipped from V and 3 bases from J, the junction kept 10 bases outside the gene matches. In germline, CDR1 is LNHDA, CDR2 SQIVND (reference sequence). Participant ages covered roughly 18 to 89 years across about 22 US areas.

This chain links TRBV19 with TRBJ2-7; 10 positions match TRBD1. The sequencing input was PBMCs or T cells enriched from blood (not recorded which). The TCR comes from a woman younger than 30 in a cohort exposed to, infected with or recovered from COVID-19 (not recorded which). The CDR3 region has the DNA TGTGCCAGTAGTTCCCCTCGGGGACAGGGGAGCTACGAGCAGTACTTC. Translating it yields CASSSPRGQGSYEQYF.